These T cell receptor beta chains were read from a single sample in a study of cytomegalovirus exposure and HLA in healthy donors. Profiled with immunoSEQ multiplex PCR; TCRdb holds only in-frame clones, not every one. The top ten hold over 2% of the sample, which has around 190,000 clones, around 73% seen once. Sequenced material: PBMCs. All receptors derive from a man aged 60 to 75 in good health and CMV-seronegative. CDR3s include the opening cysteine and the closing phenylalanine or tryptophan.

>TRBJ1-4|TRBV28
CASTQGGANEKLFF
>TRBJ1-5|TRBV2
CASSLDRGRNQPQHF
>TRBJ1-1|TRBV5-1
CASSLTVNTEAFF
>TRBJ1-2|TRBV10-3
CAISGGSGSTTNYGYTF
>TRBJ2-1|TRBV10-1
CASSDRGPNEQFF
>TRBJ1-4|TRBV4-2
CASSQDEGSKLFF
>TRBJ1-5|TRBV27
CASSLLSPSLYSNQPQHF
>TRBJ2-1|TRBV18
CASTPKTSGGANEQFF
>TRBJ2-7|TRBV2
CASSNEYRGGPTREQYF
>TRBJ2-3|TRBV4-1
CASTEGLPNTDTQYF
>TRBJ2-2|TRBV5-6
CASRGLGNTGELFF
>TRBJ2-4|TRBV19
CASISAKNIQYF
>TRBJ1-1|TRBV27
CASSPRTGMANTEAFF
>TRBJ2-1|TRBV1
CTSSQDSGSSYNEQFF
>TRBJ2-7|TRBV28
CASSLAGGGEQYF
>TRBJ2-5|TRBV7-6
CASSPRTANPQETQYF
>TRBJ1-2|TRBV11-2
CASSADSAAGYTF
>TRBJ1-2|TRBV5-1
CASSPDRVYGYTF
>TRBJ2-3|TRBV25-1
CASSESGGSLDTQYF
>TRBJ2-7|TRBV11-1
CASSLAIARSYEQYF
>TRBJ1-4|TRBV15
CATSRGQDRTNEKLFF
>TRBJ1-5|TRBV6-1
CASSETGWIQPQHF
>TRBJ2-1|TRBV7-2
CASSLGPLRVGNEQFF
>TRBJ2-7|TRBV27
CASSSWTGYEQYF
>TRBJ2-4|TRBV9
CASSATSGTSGYGGNIQYF
>TRBJ1-5|TRBV4-1
CASSQDQGQANQPQHF
>TRBJ2-1|TRBV2
CASRTLNNEQFF
>TRBJ2-7|TRBV7-9
CASSPGLAIHEQYF
>TRBJ1-1|TRBV5-4
CASSLAGQNTEAFF
>TRBJ2-1|TRBV5-1
CASSLGQLPHYNEQFF
>TRBJ1-2|TRBV5-1
CASSLIPDRDYGYTF
>TRBJ2-1|TRBV7-8
CASSLAGDPYNEQFF
>TRBJ2-7|TRBV28
CAVRSREIIHEQYF
>TRBJ2-7|TRBV6-1
CASRQPGQGSHEQYF
>-|TRBV4-3
CASSRGQGYEQYF
>TRBJ2-1|TRBV19
CASSRGLALNNEQFF
>TRBJ2-7|TRBV30
CAWRTGSRQYF
>TRBJ2-3|TRBV9
CASSPWTGNTDTQYF
>TRBJ2-1|TRBV28
CASSPPRLAGAHEQFF
>TRBJ2-7|TRBV6-5
CASSTAGMGEQYF
>TRBJ2-6|TRBV4-3
CASSQGGQGGFGANVLTF
>TRBJ2-5|TRBV5-6
CASSSGQVDLGTQYF